What follows are 21 T cell receptor beta chains derived from one specimen sequenced in a study of cytotoxic CD8 clonotypes in ibrutinib-treated CLL. Sequencing was performed with immunoSEQ multiplex PCR; in TCRdb, only in-frame clones are kept and a portion is missing. The sample carries more than 110,000 clones, 60% to 85% recorded once. The source was PBMCs, collected after 24 months of ibrutinib treatment. Receptors were obtained from a human donor with chronic lymphocytic leukemia.

The rearrangement uses TRBV7-3 and TRBJ2-2; tentatively, D is TRBD1 (6 bases). V shed 5 bases and J shed 0 bases, with 10 bases lying between them. CDR1 and CDR2 from the germline V gene are SGHTA and FQGTGA. This CDR3 is built from 15 residues. The CDR3 sequence is CASSQDSTNTGELFF. The CDR3 DNA reads as TGTGCCAGCAGCCAGGACAGCACGAACACCGGGGAGCTGTTTTTT.

This clone appeared a single time. V gene TRBV19 combines with J gene TRBJ1-4; the match to TRBD1 covers 9 bases. The CDR3 extends over 17 amino acids. Germline CDR1 is LNHDA and CDR2 is SQIVND (reference sequence). V shed 7 bases, J shed 0 bases, and the junction held 9 bases outside the gene matches. This chain's CDR3 is CASTQQGAAATNEKLFF. CDR3 DNA sequence: TGTGCCAGTACCCAACAGGGGGCGGCCGCAACTAATGAAAAACTGTTTTTT. The full variable domain, with the rest looked up from reference TRBV19 and TRBJ1-4, is DGGITQSPKYLFRKEGQNVTLSCEQNLNHDAMYWYRQDPGQGLRLIYYSQIVNDFQKGDIAEGYSVSREKKESFPLTVTSAQKNPTAFYLCASTQQGAAATNEKLFFGSGTQLSVL.

The J gene is TRBJ2-1, the V gene TRBV9; 8 bases agree with TRBD2. The germline gives CDR1 SGDLS, CDR2 YYNGEE. The V and J ends lost 0 bases and 2 bases, in that order; junction bases with no gene match: 1. The CDR3 spans 15 residues. In nucleotides, the CDR3 is TGTGCCAGCAGCGTAGACGGGGGGGCCTACAATGAGCAGTTCTTC. This codes for CASSVDGGAYNEQFF.

This chain connects TRBV18 to TRBJ1-1; 8 bases are shared with TRBD1. V lost 4 bases, J lost 7 bases, and 5 bases stayed unmatched. The length of the CDR3 is 13 residues. Germline V CDR1 and CDR2: KGHSH, LQKENI. This CDR3 reads CASSLQGAREAFF. The DNA for the CDR3 is TGTGCCAGCTCACTTCAGGGGGCGCGTGAAGCTTTCTTT.

V usage is TRBV27 and J usage is TRBJ1-2; D is ambiguous. This CDR3 is 13 amino acids long. Per the germline V gene, CDR1 is MNHEY and CDR2 is SMNVEV (reference sequence). V dropped 7 bases and J dropped 8 bases, with 17 bases sitting between them. For the CDR3, the DNA is TGTGCCAGCACCCCCTCCCCGGATCGGGGCTACACCTTC. Translated: CASTPSPDRGYTF.

This clone was counted a few times. J is TRBJ2-1 and V is TRBV10-3; 14 nucleotides line up with TRBD2. The junction had 19 bases not matched to a gene; V was cut back by 10 bases and J by 8 bases. Germline CDR1 is ENHRY and CDR2 is SYGVKD. CDR3 length equals 18 residues. The CDR3 loop is CATSGTSGGTFLGDEQFF. The CDR3 nucleotides are TGTGCCACTTCCGGGACTAGCGGGGGAACCTTCCTCGGGGATGAGCAGTTCTTC.

The genes are TRBV7-9 and TRBJ1-1; weak D call: TRBD1 (5 bases). The germline V and J ends were trimmed by 4 bases and 0 bases, with 9 bases remaining between them. Looked up from germline, CDR1 is SEHNR and CDR2 is FQNEAQ (reference sequence). The CDR3 is 14 residues long. CDR3 DNA: TGTGCCAGCAGCTCACAGGACGTGAACACTGAAGCTTTCTTT. Translation: CASSSQDVNTEAFF. Supplemented by reference TRBV7-9 and TRBJ1-1, the full variable domain reads DTGVSQNPRHKITKRGQNVTFRCDPISEHNRLYWYRQTLGQGPEFLTYFQNEAQLEKSRLLSDRFSAERPKGSFSTLEIQRTEQGDSAMYLCASSSQDVNTEAFFGQGTRLTVV.

The chain couples TRBV2 to TRBJ1-1; D remains unclear. Deletions cut 8 bases from V and 1 base from J, with 11 bases between. This CDR3 contains 13 residues. Germline V gene data show CDR1 as SNHLY and CDR2 as FYNNEI. CDR3 residues: CASLADWNTEAFF. CDR3 in DNA: TGTGCCAGCCTGGCGGACTGGAACACTGAAGCTTTCTTT.

This chain links TRBV19 with TRBJ1-2; D perhaps matches TRBD1 (5 bases). The length of the CDR3 is 13 residues. The V gene's germline CDR1 is LNHDA and CDR2 SQIVND (reference sequence). Trimming removed 3 bases at V and 4 bases at J, with 9 bases between. The CDR3 here is CASSMGRGYGYTF. CDR3 nucleotides: TGTGCCAGTAGTATGGGACGGGGCTATGGCTACACCTTC.

The V call is TRBV19, the J call TRBJ2-2, with 7 bases aligning to TRBD1. The V and J ends lost 6 bases and 7 bases, in that order; junction bases with no gene match: 8. CDR3 length: 14 amino acids. Germline V CDR1 and CDR2: LNHDA, SQIVND (reference sequence). CDR3 sequence (DNA): TGTGCCAGTAGGGCCAGCCAGGGGGTCGGGGAGCTGTTTTTT. This codes for CASRASQGVGELFF.

CDR3 sequence: CASSESAGDWGTDTQYF. DNA of the CDR3: TGTGCCAGCAGTGAATCCGCGGGGGATTGGGGCACAGATACGCAGTATTTT. The chain uses TRBV25-1 and TRBJ2-3, with 7 bases aligning to TRBD2. CDR3 length equals 17 residues. V gave up 1 base and J gave up 1 base; unmatched junction bases: 8. CDR1 MGHDK and CDR2 SYGVNS come from the germline V gene.

The rearrangement uses TRBV14 and TRBJ2-7; 8 positions agree with TRBD2. This CDR3 is 15 amino acids long. The J segment lost 1 base and the V segment lost 1 base, leaving 3 bases of the junction unmatched. CDR1 is SGHDN, CDR2 FVKESK, per germline. CDR3 DNA sequence: TGTGCCAGCAGCCAAGTGGCGGGAGGATCCTACGAGCAGTACTTC. It is translated as CASSQVAGGSYEQYF. Complete variable domain (other parts from reference TRBV14 and TRBJ2-7): EAGVTQFPSHSVIEKGQTVTLRCDPISGHDNLYWYRRVMGKEIKFLLHFVKESKQDESGMPNNRFLAERTGGTYSTLKVQPAELEDSGVYFCASSQVAGGSYEQYFGPGTRLTVT.

This clone turned up a few times. This chain joins TRBV19 and TRBJ1-5; D perhaps matches TRBD1 (5 bases). This CDR3 has 14 residues. The germline gives CDR1 LNHDA, CDR2 SQIVND (reference sequence). Trimming shortened V by 8 bases and J by 9 bases, and 20 bases separated the two germline ends. The CDR3, as DNA: TGTGCCAGTGCGGGGGACGGGGAGGACCTGCCCCAGCATTTT. Its protein is CASAGDGEDLPQHF. The full variable domain, rest sourced from reference TRBV19 and TRBJ1-5, is DGGITQSPKYLFRKEGQNVTLSCEQNLNHDAMYWYRQDPGQGLRLIYYSQIVNDFQKGDIAEGYSVSREKKESFPLTVTSAQKNPTAFYLCASAGDGEDLPQHFGDGTRLSIL.

The V and J genes are TRBV18 and TRBJ2-1, with D possibly matching TRBD1 (6 bases). Looked up from germline, CDR1 is KGHSH and CDR2 is LQKENI. Trimming pared 2 bases from V and 4 bases from J, leaving 12 bases between. The CDR3 contains 15 residues. The CDR3 DNA is TGTGCCAGCTCACCAACAGGGAGACTTTACAATGAGCAGTTCTTC. Its translation: CASSPTGRLYNEQFF.

V usage is TRBV5-1 and J usage is TRBJ1-1; D gene uncertain. This CDR3 comprises 13 residues. Germline lookup yields CDR1 SGHRS and CDR2 YFSETQ. V gave up 4 bases and J gave up 4 bases, with 11 bases separating them. The DNA for the CDR3 is TGCGCCAGCAGCGGGCCCTCAACCACTGAAGCTTTCTTT. Protein: CASSGPSTTEAFF.

The rearrangement links TRBV10-3 to TRBJ2-5; D remains unclear. The CDR3 consists of 12 residues. Per germline, CDR1 ENHRY and CDR2 SYGVKD. V gave up 2 bases and J gave up 2 bases, with 3 bases separating them. The CDR3: CAISEGQETQYF. In DNA form, the CDR3 reads TGTGCCATCAGTGAGGGACAAGAGACCCAGTACTTC.

Concerning this clone itself: Other DNA sequences in this sample translate to the same CDR3. The V call is TRBV9, the J call TRBJ1-1; D is ambiguous. The CDR3 runs 13 residues. The ends were cut back, 2 bases at V and 0 bases at J, with 5 bases in the middle. From germline, CDR1 is SGDLS and CDR2 YYNGEE. CDR3 loop: CASSVGMNTEAFF. The CDR3 bases are TGTGCCAGCAGCGTCGGGATGAACACTGAAGCTTTCTTT.

The J gene is TRBJ2-2, the V gene TRBV27; D is perhaps TRBD2 (5 bases). V gave up 5 bases and J gave up 3 bases, with 16 bases separating them. Germline CDR1 is MNHEY and CDR2 is SMNVEV (reference sequence). This CDR3 contains 16 residues. The CDR3 loop is CASSRMRVRDTGELFF. The DNA for the CDR3 is TGTGCCAGCAGTAGGATGAGGGTTCGGGACACCGGGGAGCTGTTTTTT.

V and J are TRBV27 and TRBJ2-1, with TRBD2 matching 8 bases. CDR3 length: 12 residues. V shed 9 bases and J 9 bases; nucleotides not matched to a gene: 7. Germline CDR1 and CDR2: MNHEY and SMNVEV (reference sequence). The DNA of the CDR3 is TGTGCCAGTCGGGGGGGGTGGGGTGAGCAGTTCTTC. This codes for CASRGGWGEQFF.

The V gene is TRBV18, the J gene TRBJ2-5; D unclear. CDR1 and CDR2 (germline): KGHSH, LQKENI. The CDR3 length is 16 residues. Trimming took 1 base from V and 1 from J, leaving 13 bases between them. CDR3 coding DNA: TGTGCCAGCTCACCACGGGGATCGGCAGCCCAAGAGACCCAGTACTTC. Protein sequence: CASSPRGSAAQETQYF.

This chain uses TRBV5-1 with TRBJ2-1; D possibly matches TRBD1 or TRBD2 (7 bases each). From germline, CDR1 is SGHRS and CDR2 YFSETQ. Trimming cost V 4 bases and J 5 bases, with 16 bases left between them. The length of the CDR3 is 15 residues. In DNA form, the CDR3 reads TGCGCCAGCAGCCAGCGACAGGGAGGGGACAATGAGCAGTTCTTC. This sequence encodes CASSQRQGGDNEQFF.